The subject of this entry is one T cell receptor (beta chain). The germline gives CDR1 MDHEN, CDR2 SYDVKM. The CDR3 covers 12 residues. Trimming left V 4 bases short and J 2 bases short, with 6 bases between. The record originates from a study of blood T cell repertoires in COVID-19. Study-level background: Italy, Spain and the United States were the sources of the convalescent and acute COVID-19 samples. In each case, the material was cDNA or gDNA derived from T cells, B-cell-depleted T cells, or PBMCs.

The authors' processing: Reference gene primer amplification gave nucleated cell count estimates. Produced via immunoSEQ multiplex PCR; TCRdb's table is partial and in-frame only. The DNA gave D and trimming, while V, J and clone size come from that table. Among some 450,000 clones, 85% to 90% were seen once, and the ten largest hold 0.8% to 0.9%. Patients of the Seattle cohort, enrolled during active infection, were followed longitudinally. This TCR came from a man younger than 35 with COVID-19, enrolled during active disease. V usage is TRBV28 and J usage is TRBJ2-7; D is undetermined. Material: peripheral blood. In DNA form, the CDR3 reads TGTGCCAGCAGTTACACCACCTACGAGCAGTACTTC. Protein: CASSYTTYEQYF.